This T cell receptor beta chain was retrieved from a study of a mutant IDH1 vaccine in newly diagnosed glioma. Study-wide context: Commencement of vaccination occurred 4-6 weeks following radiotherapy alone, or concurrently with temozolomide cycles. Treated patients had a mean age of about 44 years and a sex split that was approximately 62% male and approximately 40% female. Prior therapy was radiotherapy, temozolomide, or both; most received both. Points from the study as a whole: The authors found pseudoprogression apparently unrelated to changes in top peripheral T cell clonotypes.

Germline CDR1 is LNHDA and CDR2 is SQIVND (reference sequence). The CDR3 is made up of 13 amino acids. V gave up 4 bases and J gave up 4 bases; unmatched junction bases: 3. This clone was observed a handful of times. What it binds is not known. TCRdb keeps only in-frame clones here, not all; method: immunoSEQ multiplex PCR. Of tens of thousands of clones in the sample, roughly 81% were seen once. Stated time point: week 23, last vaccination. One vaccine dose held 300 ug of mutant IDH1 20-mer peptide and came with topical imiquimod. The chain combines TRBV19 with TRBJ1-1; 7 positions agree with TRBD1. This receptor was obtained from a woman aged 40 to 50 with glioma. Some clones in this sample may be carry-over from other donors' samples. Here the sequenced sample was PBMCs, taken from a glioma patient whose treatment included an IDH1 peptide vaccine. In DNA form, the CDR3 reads TGTGCCAGTAGTAGACAGGGTGGCACTGAAGCTTTCTTT. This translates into CASSRQGGTEAFF.